These 27 T cell receptor beta chains share one sample of origin, sequenced in a study of a mutant IDH1 vaccine in newly diagnosed glioma. The protocol was immunoSEQ multiplex PCR, while the TCRdb copy is restricted to in-frame clones and leaves out a portion. This sample has 95,000 to 100,000 clones, with approximately 90% found just once. Time point given: baseline, week 1 (first vaccination visit). Treatment noted: pre-vaccination baseline after standard-of-care therapy. Sequenced material: PBMCs, taken from a glioma patient treated with radiotherapy, temozolomide or both. These receptors were taken from a woman aged 45-59 years with glioma.

The V and J genes are TRBV28 and TRBJ2-1, with 7 bases matching TRBD1. After removal of 5 bases from V and 5 bases from J, the junction contained 9 bases not matched to a gene. There are 15 residues in the CDR3. Germline V gene lookup returns CDR1 MDHEN and CDR2 SYDVKM. Here the CDR3 reads CASSASQTGHNEQFF. The CDR3 coding sequence is TGTGCCAGCAGTGCTAGCCAGACAGGGCACAATGAGCAGTTCTTC.

V usage is TRBV7-9 and J usage is TRBJ2-1; 13 bases map to TRBD2. The germline V gene has CDR1 SEHNR and CDR2 FQNEAQ (reference sequence). J was trimmed by 7 bases and V by 4 bases; bases with no gene match: 10. This CDR3 comprises 17 residues. The CDR3 is CASSSRQTSGRANEQFF. In DNA form, the CDR3 reads TGTGCCAGCAGCTCCCGCCAAACTAGCGGGAGGGCGAATGAGCAGTTCTTC.

Comment on this clone: One end of the junction is discordant with germline, which a read error may explain. The chain recombines TRBV20-1 with TRBJ1-2; no definite D call. The CDR3 extends over 11 amino acids. The germline V gene encodes CDR1 DFQATT and CDR2 SNEGSKA (reference sequence). As DNA, the CDR3 is TGCAGTGCCAGAGGCGTATATGGCTACACCTTC. Translating it yields CSARGVYGYTF.

The chain recombines TRBV6-6 with TRBJ2-7; 7 bases are a match to TRBD2. Germline CDR1 and CDR2: MNHNY and SVGAGI (reference sequence). The trim removed 6 bases at V and 5 bases at J, leaving 13 bases unmatched. The CDR3 length is 15 residues. The CDR3 DNA reads as TGTGCCAGCAGCGTAAGGACGCGGGGGTTCCACGAGCAGTACTTC. Its translation is CASSVRTRGFHEQYF.

The gene calls are TRBV19 and TRBJ1-6, with D perhaps matching TRBD1 (5 bases). The CDR3 totals 13 residues. In germline, CDR1 is LNHDA, CDR2 SQIVND (reference sequence). Trimming pared 7 bases from V and 5 bases from J, leaving 9 bases between. CDR3 in amino acids: CASTGQNNSPLHF. The CDR3 DNA reads TGTGCCAGTACGGGGCAAAATAATTCACCCCTCCACTTT.

The chain employs TRBV5-1 and TRBJ2-2; D is perhaps TRBD1 (5 bases). V lost 3 bases and J 6 bases, leaving 12 bases between the germline ends. Germline CDR1 and CDR2: SGHRS and YFSETQ. The CDR3 loop spans 14 amino acids. The CDR3 region has the DNA TGCGCCAGCAGCTCTCAGGGTTCCCCCGGGGAGCTGTTTTTT. Its translation: CASSSQGSPGELFF.

The rearrangement uses TRBV7-9 and TRBJ1-1, with 11 positions matching TRBD1. Per germline, CDR1 SEHNR and CDR2 FQNEAQ (reference sequence). Losses at the gene ends were 5 bases for V and 0 bases for J; bases not matched to a gene: 5. This CDR3 has 16 residues. The CDR3 DNA follows: TGTGCCAGCAGCCGGGACAGGGGGAGTTTGAACACTGAAGCTTTCTTT. Translation: CASSRDRGSLNTEAFF.

This clone was picked up one time. The chain is built from TRBV6-1 and TRBJ1-4; D is unclear. CDR3 length equals 11 residues. V lost 7 bases, J lost 5 bases, and 5 bases lay in between. Germline CDR1 reads MNHNS; CDR2 reads SASEGT. The DNA for the CDR3 is TGTGCCAGCATGAAAAATGAAAAACTGTTTTTT. Its protein is CASMKNEKLFF.

V usage is TRBV5-1 and J usage is TRBJ2-3; 11 bases match TRBD2. The length of the CDR3 is 16 residues. Per the germline V gene, CDR1 is SGHRS and CDR2 is YFSETQ. J lost 2 bases, V lost 3 bases, and 5 bases had no gene match. The DNA for the CDR3 is TGCGCCAGCAGCTCAGGGACTAGCGGATACACAGATACGCAGTATTTT. It translates to CASSSGTSGYTDTQYF. The full variable domain, rest sourced from reference TRBV5-1 and TRBJ2-3, is KAGVTQTPRYLIKTRGQQVTLSCSPISGHRSVSWYQQTPGQGLQFLFEYFSETQRNKGNFPGRFSGRQFSNSRSEMNVSTLELGDSALYLCASSSGTSGYTDTQYFGPGTRLTVL.

The chain uses TRBV7-2 and TRBJ1-3; 8 positions agree with TRBD1. CDR1 and CDR2 (germline): SGHTA, FQGNSA. This CDR3 comprises 14 residues. Trimming took 5 bases from V and 11 from J; bases not matched to a gene: 11. In DNA form, the CDR3 reads TGTGCCAGCAGCGTCGGGACAGGCAATGGAGCCATATATTTT. This codes for CASSVGTGNGAIYF.

The J gene is TRBJ1-1, the V gene TRBV5-8; 9 bases align to TRBD1. With V trimmed by 2 bases and J by 2 bases, 10 bases remained unmatched. This CDR3 has 17 amino acids. Per the germline V gene, CDR1 is SGHTS and CDR2 is YDEGEE. The CDR3 DNA reads TGTGCCAGCAGCTTTACAGGGGGCTACTTCCCCAACACTGAAGCTTTCTTT. Translated: CASSFTGGYFPNTEAFF.

This sequence joins TRBV7-9 and TRBJ2-5; 7 bases align to TRBD1. The J call is uncertain, as TRBJ2-7 better fits the DNA end. CDR1 is SEHNR and CDR2 is FQNEAQ in the germline V gene (reference sequence). The CDR3 runs to 13 residues. This CDR3 reads CASSLVAGGEQYF. The CDR3, as DNA: TGTGCCAGCAGCTTAGTGGCAGGGGGCGAGCAGTACTTC.

V gene TRBV5-1 combines with J gene TRBJ2-7; 10 bases line up with TRBD1. The CDR3 has 16 amino acids. Trimming cost V 0 bases and J 2 bases; bases outside gene matches: 5. Germline V gene sequence: CDR1 SGHRS, CDR2 YFSETQ. The CDR3 DNA is TGCGCCAGCAGCTTGGAGGGACAGGGGTTCGCCTACGAGCAGTACTTC. Amino acid sequence: CASSLEGQGFAYEQYF.

The chain couples TRBV11-2 to TRBJ2-1; perhaps TRBD2 as D (6 bases). Trimming took 6 bases from V and 4 from J, leaving 22 bases between them. This CDR3 contains 17 residues. From germline, CDR1 is SGHAT and CDR2 FQNNGV. The CDR3 nucleotides read TGTGCCAGCAGGCCTCTACGTGGTAGCGGAGGTTACAATGAGCAGTTCTTC. This codes for CASRPLRGSGGYNEQFF.

This chain links TRBV27 with TRBJ2-7; 7 bases align to TRBD1. This CDR3 region has 13 residues. The germline V gene encodes CDR1 MNHEY and CDR2 SMNVEV (reference sequence). Unmatched junction bases numbered 5, after V lost 6 bases and J lost 3 bases. The CDR3 DNA is TGTGCCAGCAGACAGACAGGGCTCTACGAGCAGTACTTC. Its protein product is CASRQTGLYEQYF.

This clone has a count of ten or more. This same CDR3 is encoded by further DNA sequences in the sample. The J gene is TRBJ2-3, the V gene TRBV6-1; 12 bases are shared with TRBD2. Trimming cost V 2 bases and J 6 bases; bases outside gene matches: 3. CDR1 is MNHNS, CDR2 SASEGT, per germline. The CDR3 length is 15 residues. CDR3 bases: TGTGCCAGCAGTGAACTAGCGGGAGGGCCTGATACGCAGTATTTT. Translating gives CASSELAGGPDTQYF.

V and J are TRBV7-9 and TRBJ2-2; no clear D gene. With 5 bases removed from V and 2 bases from J, the gap between germline ends came to 9 bases. Per the germline V gene, CDR1 is SEHNR and CDR2 is FQNEAQ (reference sequence). This CDR3 has 14 residues. The CDR3 spells CASSTHLNTGELFF. CDR3 coding DNA: TGTGCCAGCAGCACCCACCTCAACACCGGGGAGCTGTTTTTT.

CDR3 region: CASSLAIGANGYTF. The CDR3 DNA is TGTGCCAGCAGCTTGGCCATAGGGGCGAATGGCTACACCTTC. The gene calls are TRBV5-4 and TRBJ1-2, with D perhaps TRBD1 (5 bases). Germline-derived CDR1 and CDR2 are SGHNT and YYREEE (reference sequence). The CDR3 has 14 amino acids. With 0 bases removed from V and 6 bases from J, the gap between germline ends came to 12 bases.

The table lists this clone with a count of one. The rearrangement uses TRBV28 and TRBJ2-7; 9 bases map to TRBD1. J was trimmed by 3 bases and V by 2 bases; bases with no gene match: 8. Germline values: CDR1 MDHEN, CDR2 SYDVKM. The length of the CDR3 is 16 residues. CDR3 coding DNA: TGTGCCAGCAGTTTACCTTCGGGACAGGGAATCTACGAGCAGTACTTC. This encodes CASSLPSGQGIYEQYF.

This chain joins TRBV5-6 and TRBJ2-4; TRBD2 agrees at 7 bases. V gave up 0 bases and J gave up 15 bases; unmatched junction bases: 9. This CDR3 is 13 amino acids long. Germline-derived CDR1 and CDR2 are SGHDT and YYEEEE. CDR3 sequence: CASSLGEGSLVYF. CDR3 nucleotides: TGTGCCAGCAGCTTGGGGGAGGGCAGCCTCGTGTACTTC.

This chain joins TRBV27 and TRBJ2-3; 14 nucleotides align to TRBD2. Germline V gene lookup returns CDR1 MNHEY and CDR2 SMNVEV (reference sequence). V shed 6 bases, J shed 1 base, and the junction held 9 bases outside the gene matches. The CDR3 is 18 residues long. The CDR3 nucleotides are TGTGCCAGCAGACAAGAGGGACTAGCGGGAGTGGGCACAGATACGCAGTATTTT. Protein: CASRQEGLAGVGTDTQYF.

This chain uses TRBV10-3 with TRBJ1-5; TRBD1 is a possible D gene (6 bases). Trimming stripped 0 bases from V and 6 bases from J, with 12 bases between. CDR3 length equals 15 residues. Germline assignment: CDR1 ENHRY and CDR2 SYGVKD. The CDR3 spells CAISESGIGGQPQHF. The CDR3 DNA follows: TGTGCCATCAGTGAGTCAGGTATAGGGGGTCAGCCCCAGCATTTT.

The chain has TRBV7-2 and TRBJ1-1; D is unclear. Germline V gives CDR1 SGHTA, CDR2 FQGNSA. V shed 1 base and J shed 0 bases, with 12 bases lying between them. The CDR3 loop spans 16 amino acids. CDR3 bases: TGTGCCAGCAGCTTAGGTTCTCTACAGATGAACACTGAAGCTTTCTTT. Residues: CASSLGSLQMNTEAFF. The full variable domain, in which reference TRBV7-2 and TRBJ1-1 provide the parts outside the CDR3, is GAGVSQSPSNKVTEKGKDVELRCDPISGHTALYWYRQSLGQGLEFLIYFQGNSAPDKSGLPSDRFSAERTGGSVSTLTIQRTQQEDSAVYLCASSLGSLQMNTEAFFGQGTRLTVV.

The CDR3 nucleotides read TGTGCCAGCAGCTCACCCGGGACAGGGAATGAAAAACTGTTTTTT. Protein product: CASSSPGTGNEKLFF. V gene TRBV7-6 combines with J gene TRBJ1-4; 9 positions match TRBD1. Germline CDR1 is SGHVS and CDR2 is FNYEAQ. This CDR3 has 15 amino acids. V lost 4 bases to trimming and J lost 5 bases; unmatched junction nucleotides: 5.

This rearrangement joins TRBV10-2 to TRBJ2-5; weak D call: TRBD1 (6 bases). Trimming took off 4 bases at V and 1 base at J, with 7 bases between the two ends. Germline V gene lookup returns CDR1 WSHSY and CDR2 SAAADI. The CDR3 totals 13 residues. The CDR3 region has the DNA TGCGCCAGCAGTGTGGGGGCCCAAGAGACCCAGTACTTC. As protein: CASSVGAQETQYF.

In this sample, this clone turned up a few times. J is TRBJ1-6 and V is TRBV19; tentatively, D is TRBD1 (6 bases). The germline V gene encodes CDR1 LNHDA and CDR2 SQIVND (reference sequence). The CDR3 spans 14 residues. Trimming cost V 4 bases and J 5 bases, with 9 bases left between them. CDR3 bases: TGTGCCAGTAGTAGGGGACAAAATAATTCACCCCTCCACTTT. Protein sequence: CASSRGQNNSPLHF. Drawing the rest from reference TRBV19 and TRBJ1-6, the complete variable domain is DGGITQSPKYLFRKEGQNVTLSCEQNLNHDAMYWYRQDPGQGLRLIYYSQIVNDFQKGDIAEGYSVSREKKESFPLTVTSAQKNPTAFYLCASSRGQNNSPLHFGNGTRLTVT.

This clone was observed a handful of times. J is TRBJ1-2 and V is TRBV6-1; no firm D call. Trimming removed 1 base from V and 8 bases from J, with 8 bases in between. The germline V gene has CDR1 MNHNS and CDR2 SASEGT. The CDR3 length is 12 residues. CDR3 DNA sequence: TGTGCCAGCAGTGAAGGGTGGTGGGGCTACACCTTC. Translated: CASSEGWWGYTF.